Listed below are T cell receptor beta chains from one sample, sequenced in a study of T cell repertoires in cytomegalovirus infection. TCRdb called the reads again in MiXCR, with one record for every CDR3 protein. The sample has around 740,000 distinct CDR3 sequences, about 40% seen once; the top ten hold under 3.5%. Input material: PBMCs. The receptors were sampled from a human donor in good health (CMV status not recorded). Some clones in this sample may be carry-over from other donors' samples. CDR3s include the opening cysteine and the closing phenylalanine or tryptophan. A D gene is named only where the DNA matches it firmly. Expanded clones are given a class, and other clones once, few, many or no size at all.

DNA: TGTGCCAGCAGTCAGGCGACAGGGGGTTACGAGCAGTACTTC; CDR3: CASSQATGGYEQYF; V: TRBV28; size: -; J: TRBJ2-7; D: TRBD1
DNA: TGTGCCAGCAGCCAAGTCTCGTACCCCCTCCACTTT; CDR3: CASSQVSYPLHF; V: TRBV4-2; size: -; J: TRBJ1-6; D: -
DNA: TGTGCCAGCGGCCACCAAAATGGGGGAGAGCAGTACTTC; CDR3: CASGHQNGGEQYF; V: TRBV5-6; size: once; J: TRBJ2-7; D: -
DNA: TGTGCCAGCCACCCTAGGAGGGGGGACACAGATACGCAGTATTTT; CDR3: CASHPRRGDTDTQYF; V: TRBV6-1; size: few; J: TRBJ2-3; D: -
DNA: TGTGCCAGCAGCATTGGGGAACAAGAGACCCAGTACTTC; CDR3: CASSIGEQETQYF; V: TRBV6-1; size: -; J: TRBJ2-5; D: -
DNA: TGTGCCAGCAGTTACTCCCAGGGGGTGGGCGGCACTGAAGCTTTCTTT; CDR3: CASSYSQGVGGTEAFF; V: TRBV6-8; size: -; J: TRBJ1-1; D: TRBD1
DNA: TGTGCCAGCAGCTTAGTGGCAGGGTTAAATTCACCCCTCCACTTT; CDR3: CASSLVAGLNSPLHF; V: TRBV7-2; size: -; J: TRBJ1-6; D: -
DNA: TGCGCCAGCAAGGTAGGGCAGATCAACACCGGGGAGCTGTTTTTT; CDR3: CASKVGQINTGELFF; V: TRBV5-1; size: -; J: TRBJ2-2; D: -
DNA: TGTGCCAGCAGCTCATTATTCAGGGGTAGCGAGCAGTACTTC; CDR3: CASSSLFRGSEQYF; V: TRBV7-2; size: many; J: TRBJ2-7; D: -
DNA: TGTGCCAGCAGCTTAATTGTTGCCGGGGAGCTGTTTTTT; CDR3: CASSLIVAGELFF; V: TRBV7-3; size: few; J: TRBJ2-2; D: -
DNA: TGTGCCAGCAGTGATGGACAGGGTCCTCCTCTTTATGGCTACACCTTC; CDR3: CASSDGQGPPLYGYTF; V: TRBV12-3/TRBV12-4; size: few; J: TRBJ1-2; D: TRBD1
DNA: TGTGCCAGCAGTTTAAGGGGAATACAAGAGACCCAGTACTTC; CDR3: CASSLRGIQETQYF; V: TRBV12-3/TRBV12-4; size: -; J: TRBJ2-5; D: -
DNA: TGTGCCAGCAGTTTATCTGCTAGCGGGAGAGACGAGCAGTACTTC; CDR3: CASSLSASGRDEQYF; V: TRBV28; size: few; J: TRBJ2-7; D: TRBD2
DNA: TGTGCCAGCAGCCAAGGTGGAGGAGTAGGCACCGGGGAGCTGTTTTTT; CDR3: CASSQGGGVGTGELFF; V: TRBV3-2; size: -; J: TRBJ2-2; D: -
DNA: TGTGCCAGCACTTCCCCGGGGACAGGGAGTGGCTACACCTTC; CDR3: CASTSPGTGSGYTF; V: TRBV12-3/TRBV12-4; size: -; J: TRBJ1-2; D: TRBD1
DNA: TGCAGTGCTAGACGCCCGGGACGGAGTGAGGATGAGCAGTTCTTC; CDR3: CSARRPGRSEDEQFF; V: TRBV20-1; size: -; J: TRBJ2-1; D: -
DNA: TGCGCCAGCAGCACAGAAAGGGGGTCCTACGAGCAGTACTTC; CDR3: CASSTERGSYEQYF; V: TRBV5-1; size: -; J: TRBJ2-7; D: -
DNA: TGTGCCAGCAGTCTCAAAATCGGGGGCGGCTCGACGCGAGATACGCAGTATTTT; CDR3: CASSLKIGGGSTRDTQYF; V: TRBV28; size: -; J: TRBJ2-3; D: -
DNA: TGTGCCAGCAGTTCCCGACAGGGGAATTCACCCCGCCACTTT; CDR3: CASSSRQGNSPRHF; V: TRBV27; size: -; J: TRBJ1-6; D: TRBD1
DNA: TGTGCCAGCAGCCCTGGGGCCAACGTCCTGACTTTC; CDR3: CASSPGANVLTF; V: TRBV12-3/TRBV12-4; size: many; J: TRBJ2-6; D: -
DNA: TGTGCCAGCAGGATACAGGGCAACTATGGCTACACCTTC; CDR3: CASRIQGNYGYTF; V: TRBV5-6; size: -; J: TRBJ1-2; D: -
DNA: TGTGCCAGCAGTGAAGTCGGACTAGCGGCCCCCTACGAGCAGTACTTC; CDR3: CASSEVGLAAPYEQYF; V: TRBV6-1; size: -; J: TRBJ2-7; D: TRBD2
DNA: TGTGCCAGCAGTTACCTAGCGGGAATCTACAATGAGCAGTTCTTC; CDR3: CASSYLAGIYNEQFF; V: TRBV27; size: -; J: TRBJ2-1; D: TRBD2
DNA: TGTGCCAGCAGCTTTGGGACTAGCGGGAACAATGAGCAGTTCTTC; CDR3: CASSFGTSGNNEQFF; V: TRBV7-2; size: many; J: TRBJ2-1; D: TRBD2
DNA: TGTGCCAGCAGCCCCCCTACTGATGATACGCAGTATTTT; CDR3: CASSPPTDDTQYF; V: TRBV7-2; size: -; J: TRBJ2-3; D: -
DNA: TGTGCCAGCAGTTTGCTCTCGGGGGCCGACGAGCAGTACTTC; CDR3: CASSLLSGADEQYF; V: TRBV28; size: -; J: TRBJ2-7; D: -
DNA: TGTGCCAGCAGCCAAGCTAATATCGGGAGCTCCTACAATGAGCAGTTCTTC; CDR3: CASSQANIGSSYNEQFF; V: TRBV4-2; size: -; J: TRBJ2-1; D: -
DNA: TGTGCCACCCTGACTAGCGGGGCGCAGTTCTTC; CDR3: CATLTSGAQFF; V: TRBV28; size: -; J: TRBJ2-1; D: TRBD2
DNA: TGTGCCACCAGTGACCCAACAACTAATGAAAAACTGTTTTTT; CDR3: CATSDPTTNEKLFF; V: TRBV24-1; size: -; J: TRBJ1-4; D: -
DNA: TGTGCCAGCAGGCCGGACACCGGGGAGCTGTTTTTT; CDR3: CASRPDTGELFF; V: TRBV12-3/TRBV12-4; size: few; J: TRBJ2-2; D: -
DNA: TGTTCCAGCAGCTTAGCGAGAGGGGCGGTCTATGTCTACACCTTC; CDR3: CSSSLARGAVYVYTF; V: TRBV7-8; size: -; J: TRBJ1-2; D: -
DNA: TGCGCCAGCAGGCCGACAGGGGGGGAAGAGACCCAGTACTTC; CDR3: CASRPTGGEETQYF; V: TRBV5-1; size: -; J: TRBJ2-5; D: TRBD1
DNA: TGTGCCAGCAGCTTATTTTTGCTAGCGGGAGTGGTGGGAGAGACCCAGTACTTC; CDR3: CASSLFLLAGVVGETQYF; V: TRBV7-2; size: few; J: TRBJ2-5; D: TRBD2
DNA: TGTGCCAGTAAATTCTATGGGAGCCTCTATGGCTACACCTTC; CDR3: CASKFYGSLYGYTF; V: TRBV19; size: -; J: TRBJ1-2; D: -
DNA: TGTGCCAGCAGTCCCAGCCGGGGGACAGTTTATAATTCACCCCTCCACTTT; CDR3: CASSPSRGTVYNSPLHF; V: TRBV28; size: -; J: TRBJ1-6; D: TRBD1
DNA: TGCAGTGCGCCCAAGGCCCTACATGGAGAGACCCAGTACTTC; CDR3: CSAPKALHGETQYF; V: TRBV20-1; size: -; J: TRBJ2-5; D: -
DNA: TGTGCCACCAGTGATTTGTCACGCCCGGAGGAAGCTTTCTTT; CDR3: CATSDLSRPEEAFF; V: TRBV24-1; size: -; J: TRBJ1-1; D: -
DNA: TGTGCCAGCAGTTTATTGGATAGCAATCAGCCCCAGCATTTT; CDR3: CASSLLDSNQPQHF; V: TRBV28; size: -; J: TRBJ1-5; D: -
DNA: TGTGCCAGCAGTTTACGACTAGCGGGAGGGCAATCAGAGCAGTTCTTC; CDR3: CASSLRLAGGQSEQFF; V: TRBV27; size: -; J: TRBJ2-1; D: TRBD2
DNA: TGTGCCAGCAGCTTGGGAGGGACATACTACGAGCAGTACTTC; CDR3: CASSLGGTYYEQYF; V: TRBV5-6; size: -; J: TRBJ2-7; D: -